These 5 T cell receptor beta chains were sequenced from one sample in a study of STAT5B mutations in CD4+ large granular lymphocyte leukemia. Repertoires were generated with immunoSEQ multiplex PCR, while TCRdb's copy carries only in-frame clones and drops some. The data contain 2,600 or so clones, less than 85% of them singletons. Sequencing was done on a sample of PBMCs. Source of these receptors: a woman between 65 and 79 years old with CD4+ T-cell large granular lymphocyte leukemia.

The chain recombines TRBV28 with TRBJ1-5; possibly TRBD1 for D (6 bases). The CDR3 contains 15 residues. In germline, CDR1 is MDHEN, CDR2 SYDVKM. Between the trimmed V and J ends, which lost 6 bases and 3 bases, there was a span of 15 bases. The CDR3 reads CASRTGHGNNQPQHF. CDR3 bases: TGTGCCAGCAGGACGGGACACGGAAACAATCAGCCCCAGCATTTT.

The chain carries TRBV27 and TRBJ2-7; 7 nucleotides match TRBD2. V was clipped by 0 bases and J by 7 bases; unmatched bases: 6. CDR1 and CDR2 from the germline V gene are MNHEY and SMNVEV (reference sequence). CDR3 length equals 14 residues. CDR3 residues: CASSLSRGVREQYF. Here the CDR3 DNA reads TGTGCCAGCAGTTTATCACGGGGGGTTCGGGAGCAGTACTTC.

The chain employs TRBV19 and TRBJ1-5; D not certain. CDR3 size: 14 residues. With 6 bases removed from V and 6 bases from J, the gap between germline ends came to 15 bases. Germline values: CDR1 LNHDA, CDR2 SQIVND (reference sequence). The CDR3 region has the DNA TGTGCCAGTAGAAGAGAGGGCGCGGTTCAGCCCCAGCATTTT. Translation: CASRREGAVQPQHF.

A few counts support this clone. J is TRBJ2-4 and V is TRBV19; 10 bases are a match to TRBD1. CDR3 length: 13 residues. CDR1 LNHDA and CDR2 SQIVND come from the germline V gene (reference sequence). The ends lost 7 bases at V and 7 bases at J; junction bases unmatched: 4. CDR3 residues: CASTRGQGNIQYF. The CDR3 coding sequence is TGTGCCAGTACCAGGGGACAGGGGAACATTCAGTACTTC. Drawing the rest from reference TRBV19 and TRBJ2-4, the complete variable domain is DGGITQSPKYLFRKEGQNVTLSCEQNLNHDAMYWYRQDPGQGLRLIYYSQIVNDFQKGDIAEGYSVSREKKESFPLTVTSAQKNPTAFYLCASTRGQGNIQYFGAGTRLSVL.

This clone was seen only a few times. The chain has TRBV11-1 and TRBJ1-1; D ambiguous. V was cut by 5 bases and J by 10 bases, with 11 bases left in between. The CDR3 covers 11 residues. Germline V gene lookup returns CDR1 SGHAT and CDR2 FQDESV (reference sequence). The CDR3 loop is CASSPSVGAFF. CDR3 in DNA: TGTGCCAGCAGCCCCAGTGTGGGAGCTTTCTTT.